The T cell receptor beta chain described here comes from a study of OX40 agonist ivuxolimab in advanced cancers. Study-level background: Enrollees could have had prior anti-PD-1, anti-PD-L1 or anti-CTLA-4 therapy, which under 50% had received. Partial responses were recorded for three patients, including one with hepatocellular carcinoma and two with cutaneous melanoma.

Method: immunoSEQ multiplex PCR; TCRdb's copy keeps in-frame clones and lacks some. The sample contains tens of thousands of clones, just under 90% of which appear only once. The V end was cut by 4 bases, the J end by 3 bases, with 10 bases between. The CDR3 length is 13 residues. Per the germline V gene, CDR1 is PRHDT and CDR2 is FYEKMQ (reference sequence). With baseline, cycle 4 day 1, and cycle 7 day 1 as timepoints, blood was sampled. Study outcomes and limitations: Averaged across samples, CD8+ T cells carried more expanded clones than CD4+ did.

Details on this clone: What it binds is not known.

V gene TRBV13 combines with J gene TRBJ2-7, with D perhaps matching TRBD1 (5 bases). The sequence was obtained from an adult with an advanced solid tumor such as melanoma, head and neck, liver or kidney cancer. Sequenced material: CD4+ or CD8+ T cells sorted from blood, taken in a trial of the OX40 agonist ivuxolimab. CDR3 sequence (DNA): TGTGCCAGCAGCTCCCACCAGGGCTACGAGCAGTACTTC. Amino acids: CASSSHQGYEQYF.